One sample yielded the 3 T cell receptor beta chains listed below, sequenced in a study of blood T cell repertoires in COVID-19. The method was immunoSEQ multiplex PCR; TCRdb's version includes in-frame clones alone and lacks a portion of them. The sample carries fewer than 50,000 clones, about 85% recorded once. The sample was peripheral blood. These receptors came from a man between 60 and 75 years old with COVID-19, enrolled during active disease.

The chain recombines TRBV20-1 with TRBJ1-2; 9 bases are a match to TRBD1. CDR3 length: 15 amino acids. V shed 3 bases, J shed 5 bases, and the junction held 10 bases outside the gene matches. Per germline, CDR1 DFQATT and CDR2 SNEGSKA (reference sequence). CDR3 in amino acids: CSASTGDGQGYGYTF. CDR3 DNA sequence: TGCAGTGCTAGTACAGGGGATGGACAGGGGTATGGCTACACCTTC.

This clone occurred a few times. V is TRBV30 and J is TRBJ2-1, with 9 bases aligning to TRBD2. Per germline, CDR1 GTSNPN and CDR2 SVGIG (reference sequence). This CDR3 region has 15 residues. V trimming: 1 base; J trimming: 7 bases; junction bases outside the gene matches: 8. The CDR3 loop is CAWSGLAGRRNEQFF. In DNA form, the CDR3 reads TGTGCCTGGAGTGGCCTAGCGGGGCGAAGGAATGAGCAGTTCTTC.

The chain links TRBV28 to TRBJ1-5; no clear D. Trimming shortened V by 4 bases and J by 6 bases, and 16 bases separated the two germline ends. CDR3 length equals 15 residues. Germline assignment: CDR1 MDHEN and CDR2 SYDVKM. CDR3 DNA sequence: TGTGCCAGCAGTTCCCCGTGGGGTGGAGGTCAGCCCCAGCATTTT. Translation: CASSSPWGGGQPQHF.